This T cell receptor (beta chain) was captured by sequencing in a study of cytomegalovirus exposure and HLA in healthy donors. General study points: Association of a missense DCLRE1C variant with TCR beta V- and J-gene trimming was reported in a later analysis.

For this clone: No antigen is known for it.

J was trimmed by 3 bases and V by 2 bases; bases with no gene match: 6. The germline V gene encodes CDR1 GTSNPN and CDR2 SVGIG (reference sequence). This CDR3 contains 15 residues. This PCR relied on a set of 60 Vbeta primers and 13 Jbeta primers. The method was immunoSEQ multiplex PCR; TCRdb's version includes in-frame clones alone and lacks a portion of them. The repertoire table contains 45,000 or so clones. The sample consisted of PBMCs. The clonotype originates from a male donor in good health and CMV-seronegative. This sequence joins TRBV30 and TRBJ2-1; TRBD2 agrees at 8 bases. CDR3 sequence (DNA): TGTGCCTGGAGTCCTACTAGCGGAGTCTACAATGAGCAGTTCTTC. It codes for CAWSPTSGVYNEQFF.